This T cell receptor (beta chain) appears in the sequencing data of a study of PD-1 blockade in mismatch repair-deficient tumors. In germline, CDR1 is SGHDT, CDR2 YYEEEE. Germline trimming cut 7 bases from V and 4 bases from J; bases unmatched to any gene: 5. The CDR3 covers 14 residues. Concerning this clone itself: Its antigen is still unknown.

Using immunoSEQ multiplex PCR, the repertoire was profiled, and TCRdb retains in-frame clones only, with some absent. The sample has tens of thousands of clones, approximately 81% seen once. TCRs were sequenced from three patients responding to pembrolizumab. Study findings and constraints: Tumor-resident clones, often absent from pretreatment blood, expanded after pembrolizumab and then contracted.

Material: peripheral blood, obtained 12 weeks after starting pembrolizumab. This TCR was sampled from an adult with mismatch repair-deficient cancer. The chain links TRBV5-6 to TRBJ2-3; TRBD1 aligns across 11 bases. The CDR3 nucleotides are TGTGCCAGCTCGGGACAGGGGGAAGCAGATACGCAGTATTTT. It yields the protein CASSGQGEADTQYF.